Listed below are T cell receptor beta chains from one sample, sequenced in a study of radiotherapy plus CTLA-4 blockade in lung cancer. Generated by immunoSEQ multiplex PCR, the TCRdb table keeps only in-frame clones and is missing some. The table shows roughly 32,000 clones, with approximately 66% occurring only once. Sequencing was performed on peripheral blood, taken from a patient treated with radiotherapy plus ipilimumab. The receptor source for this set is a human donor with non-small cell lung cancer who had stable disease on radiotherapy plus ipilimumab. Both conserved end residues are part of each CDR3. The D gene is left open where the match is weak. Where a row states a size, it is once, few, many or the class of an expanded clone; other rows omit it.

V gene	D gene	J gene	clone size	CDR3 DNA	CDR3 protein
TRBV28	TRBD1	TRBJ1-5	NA	TGTGCCAGCAGTGACAATACAGGGGGCGGTAGGCCCCAGCATTTT	CASSDNTGGGRPQHF
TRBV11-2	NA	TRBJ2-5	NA	TGTGCCAGCAGCTTAGATCTTGTTAGCCACCCGGCCCAGTACTTC	CASSLDLVSHPAQYF
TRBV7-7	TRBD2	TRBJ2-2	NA	TGTGCTAGCAGCGCACTCCAAGCGGGAGGACCCACCGGGGAGCTGTTTTTT	CASSALQAGGPTGELFF
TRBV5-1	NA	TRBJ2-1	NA	TGCGCCAGCTCCCCCCGAGGGGGAGACCACAATGAGCAGTTCTTC	CASSPRGGDHNEQFF
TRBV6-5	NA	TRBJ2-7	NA	TGTGCCAGCAGTAACTTACGTGAGACATCAACCTACGAGCAGTACTTC	CASSNLRETSTYEQYF
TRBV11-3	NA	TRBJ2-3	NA	TGTGCCAGCAGCTTAGATAGGCCGGATACGCAGTATTTT	CASSLDRPDTQYF
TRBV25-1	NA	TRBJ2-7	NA	TGTGCCAGCAGTGCGATGACAGGAGAAACGTACGAGCAGTACTTC	CASSAMTGETYEQYF
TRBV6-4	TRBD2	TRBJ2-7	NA	TGTGCCAGCAGTGACTTCCCCTCGGGACTAGCGGGAGGGCAGGGAAACGAGCAGTACTTC	CASSDFPSGLAGGQGNEQYF
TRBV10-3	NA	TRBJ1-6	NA	TGTGCCATCAGTGAGTCGGGAGATGGGCAGCTAGGAAATAATTCACCCCTCCACTTT	CAISESGDGQLGNNSPLHF
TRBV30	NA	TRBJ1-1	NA	TGTGCCTGGAGTAAATTGACTGAAGCTTTCTTT	CAWSKLTEAFF
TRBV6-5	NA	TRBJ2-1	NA	TGTGCCAGCCGGAGGGGAAGTGTCAATGAGCAGTTCTTC	CASRRGSVNEQFF
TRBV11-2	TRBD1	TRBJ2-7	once	TGTGCCAGCAGCCCCCTGGGACAGGGACCCTCCTACGAGCAGTACTTC	CASSPLGQGPSYEQYF
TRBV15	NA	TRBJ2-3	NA	TGTGCCACCAGCAGGGGGCATGCCACAGATACGCAGTATTTT	CATSRGHATDTQYF
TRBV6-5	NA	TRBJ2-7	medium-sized	TGTGCCAGCAGTTACTCGCGGGCCTACGAGCAGTACTTC	CASSYSRAYEQYF
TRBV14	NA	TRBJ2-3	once	TGTGCCAGCAGCCCCATTCGGACAGATACGCAGTATTTT	CASSPIRTDTQYF
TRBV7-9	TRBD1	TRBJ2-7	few	TGTGCCAGCAGCTTAGCCGGGACAGGGATACACGAGCAGTACTTC	CASSLAGTGIHEQYF
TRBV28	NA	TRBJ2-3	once	TGTGCCAGCAGTTCGGGACAAGGCACAGATACGCAGTATTTT	CASSSGQGTDTQYF
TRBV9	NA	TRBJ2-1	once	TGTGCCAGCAGCGAAACGACGGGAAAGCAGTTCTTC	CASSETTGKQFF
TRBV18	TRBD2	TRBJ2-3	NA	TGTGCCAGCTCACCGATTCCTAGCGGGAGGCCAACAGATACGCAGTATTTT	CASSPIPSGRPTDTQYF